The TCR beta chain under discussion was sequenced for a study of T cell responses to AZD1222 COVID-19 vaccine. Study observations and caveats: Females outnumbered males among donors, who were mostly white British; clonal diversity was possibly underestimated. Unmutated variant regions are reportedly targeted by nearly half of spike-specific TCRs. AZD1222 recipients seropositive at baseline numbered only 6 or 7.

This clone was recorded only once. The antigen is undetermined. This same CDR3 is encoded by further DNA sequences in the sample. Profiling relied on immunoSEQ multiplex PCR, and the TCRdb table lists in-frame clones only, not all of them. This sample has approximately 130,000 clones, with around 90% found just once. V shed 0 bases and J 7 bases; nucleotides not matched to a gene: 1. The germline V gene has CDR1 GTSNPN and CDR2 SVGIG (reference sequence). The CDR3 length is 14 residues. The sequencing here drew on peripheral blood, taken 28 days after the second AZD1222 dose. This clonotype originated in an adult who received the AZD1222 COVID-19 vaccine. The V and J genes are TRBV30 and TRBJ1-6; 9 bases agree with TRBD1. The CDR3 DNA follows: TGTGCCTGGAGTGTAGGACAGGGGAATTCACCCCTCCACTTT. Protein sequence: CAWSVGQGNSPLHF.